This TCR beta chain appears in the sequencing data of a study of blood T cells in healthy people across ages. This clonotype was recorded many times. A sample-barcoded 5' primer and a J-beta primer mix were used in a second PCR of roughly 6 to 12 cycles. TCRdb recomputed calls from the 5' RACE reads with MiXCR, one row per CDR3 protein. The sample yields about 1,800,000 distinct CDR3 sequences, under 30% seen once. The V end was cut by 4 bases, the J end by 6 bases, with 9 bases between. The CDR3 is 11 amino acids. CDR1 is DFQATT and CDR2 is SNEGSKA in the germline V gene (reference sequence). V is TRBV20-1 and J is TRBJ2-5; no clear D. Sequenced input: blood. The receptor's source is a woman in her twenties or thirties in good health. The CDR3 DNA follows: TGCAGTGCTAATTGGTTTCAGACCCAGTACTTC. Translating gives CSANWFQTQYF.